This T cell receptor (beta chain) was identified in a study of graft-versus-host responses after intestinal transplantation. Overall study context: Anti-thymocyte globulin induction, then tacrolimus and steroids for two to four years, went to all recipients. The study's findings and limits: When patients had graft-donor T cell macrochimerism, their allografts held high graft-versus-host to host-versus-graft clonal ratios.

On this clone: The antigen is not known.

The V and J ends lost 4 bases and 10 bases respectively, with 17 bases between them. There are 13 residues in the CDR3. CDR1 SQVTM and CDR2 ANQGSEA come from the germline V gene. Only in-frame clones appear in the TCRdb table, and some are missing; sequencing was by immunoSEQ multiplex PCR. This table holds about 26,000 clones, about 81% found once. This receptor was obtained from a human donor who received an intestinal transplant. The rearrangement links TRBV29-1 to TRBJ2-1; tentatively, D is TRBD2 (5 bases). The sequencing here drew on unstimulated CD4+ T cells sorted from spleen or lymph node cells, taken before intestinal transplant. The CDR3 coding sequence is TGCAGCGTTGCAGGCGGGCCCCGCGGGGAGCAGTTCTTC. The encoded protein is CSVAGGPRGEQFF.